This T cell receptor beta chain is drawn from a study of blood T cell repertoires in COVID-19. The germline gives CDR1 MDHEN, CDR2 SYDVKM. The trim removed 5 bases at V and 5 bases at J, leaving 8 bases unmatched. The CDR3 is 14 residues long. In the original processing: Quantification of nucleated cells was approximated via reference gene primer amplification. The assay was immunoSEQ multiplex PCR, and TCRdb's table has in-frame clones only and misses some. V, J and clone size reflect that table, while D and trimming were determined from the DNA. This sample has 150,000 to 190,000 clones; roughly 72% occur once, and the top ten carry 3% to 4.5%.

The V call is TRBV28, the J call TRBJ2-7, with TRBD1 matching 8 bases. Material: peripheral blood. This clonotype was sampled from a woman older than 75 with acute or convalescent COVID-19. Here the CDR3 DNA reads TGTGCCAGCAGTGGACAGGGAGAGTCGGACGAGCAGTACTTC. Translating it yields CASSGQGESDEQYF.